Shown below are 28 T cell receptor beta chains from a single sample sequenced in a study of T cells in Graves' hyperthyroidism and ophthalmopathy. TCR beta CDR3 regions were amplified from RNA transcripts. First-round RT-PCR with HTBI primers amplified the TCR CDR3 region. TCRdb re-derived calls from the multiplex PCR reads in MiXCR, one entry per CDR3 protein. This repertoire shows about 610,000 distinct CDR3 sequences, around 15% found once; its top ten account for less than 3.5%. The material sequenced was blood. The receptors derive from a woman aged 40 to 55 with Graves' ophthalmopathy.

This chain uses TRBV6-2 or TRBV6-3 with TRBJ2-2; perhaps TRBD1 as D (6 bases). The CDR3 has 17 amino acids. Between the trimmed V and J ends, which lost 6 bases and 1 base, there was a span of 18 bases. The germline V gene has CDR1 MNHEY and CDR2 SVGEGT. CDR3 nucleotides: TGTGCCAGCAGGGTGGACAGCGCTACGCTGAACACCGGGGAGCTGTTTTTT. It is translated as CASRVDSATLNTGELFF.

Concerning this clonotype itself: Being one base from a much bigger clone, this may be a read error. CDR3 sequence reads: CASSPGTTFYNEQFF. In nucleotides, the CDR3 is TGTGCCAGCAGTCCCGGGACTACCTTCTACAATGAGCAGTTCTTC. The chain joins TRBV6-1 to TRBJ2-1, with 7 nucleotides matching TRBD2. Germline CDR1 MNHNS, CDR2 SASEGT. The J segment lost 3 bases and the V segment lost 5 bases, leaving 7 bases of the junction unmatched. The CDR3 is 15 amino acids.

This clonotype was recorded at least ten times. The chain combines TRBV18 with TRBJ2-3, with 7 bases that match TRBD1. The CDR3 has 15 residues. V was pared by 3 bases and J by 2 bases, with 5 bases of the junction left unmatched. Germline CDR1 reads KGHSH; CDR2 reads LQKENI. The CDR3 sequence: CASSPRQGVTDTQYF. The DNA for the CDR3 is TGTGCCAGCTCACCGAGACAGGGAGTCACAGATACGCAGTATTTT.

This chain uses TRBV20-1 with TRBJ2-7; TRBD2 aligns across 16 bases. Unmatched junction bases numbered 13, after V lost 4 bases and J lost 7 bases. Germline lookup yields CDR1 DFQATT and CDR2 SNEGSKA (reference sequence). The CDR3 runs 17 residues. In DNA, the CDR3 is TGCAGTGCTATACCGTTCAGGGGGGGACTAGCGGGAGGGGAGCAGTACTTC. Translation: CSAIPFRGGLAGGEQYF.

This clonotype has only a few counts. The rearrangement joins TRBV4-1 to TRBJ1-5; 8 bases map to TRBD1. Germline-derived CDR1 and CDR2 are MGHRA and YSYEKL. The V gene end was trimmed by 0 bases and the J gene end by 8 bases; junction bases not matched to a gene: 15. The CDR3 length is 18 residues. The CDR3 DNA follows: TGCGCCAGCAGCCAAGATGGATGGGGACAGGCTCCCTGGGAGCCCCAGCATTTT. Its translation is CASSQDGWGQAPWEPQHF.

This clonotype was seen more than once but under ten times. The chain carries TRBV12-3 or TRBV12-4 and TRBJ2-3; D remains ambiguous. V shed 1 base and J shed 2 bases, with 13 bases lying between them. The CDR3 totals 16 residues. CDR3 DNA: TGTGCCAGCAGTTTAGGCCTCGACTGGTACACAGATACGCAGTATTTT. Amino acid sequence: CASSLGLDWYTDTQYF.

This clonotype was picked up one time. The V gene is TRBV24-1, the J gene TRBJ2-1; 13 bases align to TRBD2. Losses at the gene ends were 5 bases for V and 7 bases for J; bases not matched to a gene: 4. This CDR3 has 15 residues. The germline V gene encodes CDR1 KGHDR and CDR2 SFDVKD. The CDR3 reads CATSARLAGGNEQFF. The CDR3 DNA reads as TGTGCCACCAGTGCTAGACTAGCGGGAGGAAATGAGCAGTTCTTC.

At least ten counts were recorded for this clonotype. The chain employs TRBV20-1 and TRBJ2-7; 12 bases align to TRBD2. J gave up 6 bases and V 3 bases, and 9 bases lay outside the gene matches. This CDR3 has 15 residues. Germline V gives CDR1 DFQATT, CDR2 SNEGSKA (reference sequence). The CDR3 is CSARRMPGLAGEQYF. The DNA for the CDR3 is TGCAGTGCTAGGAGGATGCCGGGACTAGCGGGCGAGCAGTACTTC.

This clonotype was recorded at least ten times. The chain couples TRBV30 to TRBJ1-1; D unclear. The ends were cut back, 2 bases at V and 1 base at J, with 11 bases in the middle. The V gene's germline CDR1 is GTSNPN and CDR2 SVGIG (reference sequence). The CDR3 is 14 residues long. The CDR3 DNA follows: TGTGCCTGGAGTCTCACGATGGCGAACACTGAAGCTTTCTTT. It specifies CAWSLTMANTEAFF. The variable domain in full, completed from reference TRBV30 and TRBJ1-1, reads SQTIHQWPATLVQPVGSPLSLECTVEGTSNPNLYWYRQAAGRGLQLLFYSVGIGQISSEVPQNLSASRPQDRQFILSSKKLLLSDSGFYLCAWSLTMANTEAFFGQGTRLTVV.

This clonotype was seen at least ten times. V and J are TRBV20-1 and TRBJ2-5, with TRBD2 matching 7 bases. V lost 3 bases, J lost 4 bases, and 5 bases stayed unmatched. CDR1 and CDR2 from the germline V gene are DFQATT and SNEGSKA (reference sequence). The CDR3 is made up of 13 amino acids. The CDR3 here is CSARGRGSETQYF. The CDR3 region has the DNA TGCAGTGCTAGGGGGAGGGGTTCAGAGACCCAGTACTTC.

The V call is TRBV2, the J call TRBJ2-6; D gene unclear. This CDR3 region has 14 residues. Trimming removed 6 bases from V and 4 bases from J, with 10 bases in between. CDR1 is SNHLY, CDR2 FYNNEI, per germline. CDR3 in DNA: TGTGCCAGCAGACCGAATTCCGGGGCCAACGTCCTGACTTTC. It yields the protein CASRPNSGANVLTF.

About this clonotype itself: A much bigger clone sits one base away, suggesting this may be a read error. The J gene is TRBJ1-1, the V gene TRBV5-1, with D perhaps TRBD1 (5 bases). The germline V gene has CDR1 SGHRS and CDR2 YFSETQ. Trimming removed 2 bases from V and 4 bases from J, with 12 bases in between. The CDR3 totals 14 residues. CDR3 nucleotide sequence: TGCGCCAGCAGCTTTCCAGGGCCTACCACTGAAGCTTTCTTT. It yields the protein CASSFPGPTTEAFF.

This clonotype showed up many times. The chain uses TRBV30 and TRBJ2-3; no reliable D call. CDR3 length: 12 amino acids. Germline V gene sequence: CDR1 GTSNPN, CDR2 SVGIG (reference sequence). The ends were cut back, 2 bases at V and 0 bases at J, with 3 bases in the middle. The CDR3, as DNA: TGTGCCTGGAGTTTTAGCACAGATACGCAGTATTTT. Its translation: CAWSFSTDTQYF. Drawing the rest from reference TRBV30 and TRBJ2-3, the complete variable domain is SQTIHQWPATLVQPVGSPLSLECTVEGTSNPNLYWYRQAAGRGLQLLFYSVGIGQISSEVPQNLSASRPQDRQFILSSKKLLLSDSGFYLCAWSFSTDTQYFGPGTRLTVL.

This clonotype was seen only a few times. The V gene is TRBV10-3, the J gene TRBJ2-7; 9 positions match TRBD1. CDR3 length equals 12 residues. Looked up from germline, CDR1 is ENHRY and CDR2 is SYGVKD. Losses at the gene ends were 6 bases for V and 6 bases for J; bases not matched to a gene: 3. CDR3 DNA sequence: TGTGCCATCAGATCGACAGGGGGCGAGCAGTACTTC. Encoded protein: CAIRSTGGEQYF.

This clonotype appeared many times. In nucleotides, the CDR3 is TGCGCCAGCAGCCCAGGTGAAGGGGATACGCAGTATTTT. Residues: CASSPGEGDTQYF. The chain employs TRBV5-1 and TRBJ2-3; the D is unclear. Germline CDR1 reads SGHRS; CDR2 reads YFSETQ. This CDR3 region has 13 residues. Trimming removed 4 bases at V and 6 bases at J, with 12 bases between. Full variable domain (rest looked up from reference TRBV5-1 and TRBJ2-3): KAGVTQTPRYLIKTRGQQVTLSCSPISGHRSVSWYQQTPGQGLQFLFEYFSETQRNKGNFPGRFSGRQFSNSRSEMNVSTLELGDSALYLCASSPGEGDTQYFGPGTRLTVL.

The V call is TRBV5-1, the J call TRBJ1-1, with D possibly matching TRBD1 (6 bases). V lost 4 bases to trimming and J lost 5 bases, with 15 bases between them. The CDR3 is made up of 14 amino acids. CDR1 and CDR2 (germline): SGHRS, YFSETQ. CDR3 residues: CASSRGGLGTEAFF. In nucleotides, the CDR3 is TGCGCCAGCAGCCGGGGGGGCCTAGGTACTGAAGCTTTCTTT.

The sample holds a few counts of this clonotype. The chain employs TRBV9 and TRBJ2-1; TRBD2 matches at 9 bases. The germline gives CDR1 SGDLS, CDR2 YYNGEE. V lost 3 bases and J lost 10; bases outside the gene matches: 14. This CDR3 is 16 amino acids long. As DNA, the CDR3 is TGTGCCAGCAGCGGCGAGGGTGATAGCGGGAGTCGAGAGCAGTTCTTC. Translated: CASSGEGDSGSREQFF.

This clonotype was seen a handful of times. The CDR3 DNA sequence: TGCGCCAGCAGGGAAACAGGACTATCAGAAGAGACCCAGTACTTC. Its translation is CASRETGLSEETQYF. The V and J genes are TRBV5-1 and TRBJ2-5; TRBD2 is a possible D gene (6 bases). V gave up 5 bases and J gave up 3 bases, with 17 bases separating them. Germline CDR1 and CDR2: SGHRS and YFSETQ. The CDR3 extends over 15 amino acids.

This clonotype was found a few times. V and J are TRBV10-3 and TRBJ1-3, with D maybe TRBD1 (6 bases). The CDR3 totals 17 residues. Looked up from germline, CDR1 is ENHRY and CDR2 is SYGVKD. V lost 3 bases to trimming and J lost 0 bases, with 15 bases between them. The CDR3 bases are TGTGCCATCAGTGAATCTCAGGGACACTTCTCTGGAAACACCATATATTTT. Translating it yields CAISESQGHFSGNTIYF.

The chain couples TRBV19 to TRBJ1-5, with D hard to call. The V end lost 5 bases, the J end lost 7 bases, and 9 bases lay between the germline ends. The CDR3 extends over 12 amino acids. The germline V gene has CDR1 LNHDA and CDR2 SQIVND (reference sequence). Here the CDR3 DNA reads TGTGCCAGTAGTTACGATCAACAGCCCCAGCATTTT. It encodes CASSYDQQPQHF.

V is TRBV4-1 and J is TRBJ1-2, with TRBD1 matching over 10 bases. CDR1 is MGHRA, CDR2 YSYEKL, per germline. This CDR3 is 15 amino acids long. V lost 4 bases, J lost 4 bases, and 6 bases stayed unmatched. CDR3 DNA: TGCGCCAGCAGCCCCACCGGGACAGGGGTCTATGGCTACACCTTC. Its translation is CASSPTGTGVYGYTF.

This clonotype has only a few counts. This chain joins TRBV29-1 and TRBJ2-7; possible D gene TRBD1, 6 bases. Trimming cost V 4 bases and J 7 bases, with 23 bases left between them. Per germline, CDR1 SQVTM and CDR2 ANQGSEA. The CDR3 totals 15 residues. The CDR3 is CSVAHGRGYLGEQYF. CDR3 nucleotides: TGCAGCGTTGCCCACGGAAGGGGGTACTTAGGGGAGCAGTACTTC.

There are many counts of this clonotype. This chain joins TRBV2 and TRBJ2-1, with 10 bases lining up with TRBD2. CDR3 length: 17 amino acids. Unmatched junction bases numbered 13, after V lost 5 bases and J lost 6 bases. The germline CDR1 and CDR2 sequences are SNHLY and FYNNEI. The CDR3 loop is CASSSDNPGLATNEQFF. CDR3 bases: TGTGCCAGCAGTAGTGATAATCCGGGACTAGCGACCAATGAGCAGTTCTTC.

This clonotype has ten or more counts. The rearrangement uses TRBV2 and TRBJ1-5, with D possibly matching TRBD1 (5 bases). V lost 4 bases and J lost 2, with 9 bases in between. CDR3 length equals 14 residues. CDR1 and CDR2 from the germline V gene are SNHLY and FYNNEI. CDR3 residues: CASSAGSGNQPQHF. As DNA, the CDR3 is TGTGCCAGCAGTGCAGGGTCCGGCAATCAGCCCCAGCATTTT.

The chain recombines TRBV20-1 with TRBJ2-6; D gene unclear. The V gene lost 3 bases and the J gene lost 0 bases, with 12 bases spanning the gap. CDR1 is DFQATT, CDR2 SNEGSKA, per germline (reference sequence). The CDR3 totals 16 residues. CDR3 DNA sequence: TGCAGTGCTAGTGCCGGGTTTAACTCTGGGGCCAACGTCCTGACTTTC. It is translated as CSASAGFNSGANVLTF.

This clonotype showed up just a few times. The CDR3 spells CAWSHRDRRYNEQFF. Here the CDR3 DNA reads TGTGCCTGGAGTCACCGGGACAGGCGTTACAATGAGCAGTTCTTC. The chain combines TRBV30 with TRBJ2-1, with TRBD1 identical over 8 bases. After removal of 2 bases from V and 4 bases from J, the junction contained 7 bases not matched to a gene. CDR3 length: 15 amino acids. Germline lookup yields CDR1 GTSNPN and CDR2 SVGIG (reference sequence). The full variable domain, with the rest looked up from reference TRBV30 and TRBJ2-1, is SQTIHQWPATLVQPVGSPLSLECTVEGTSNPNLYWYRQAAGRGLQLLFYSVGIGQISSEVPQNLSASRPQDRQFILSSKKLLLSDSGFYLCAWSHRDRRYNEQFFGPGTRLTVL.

This chain links TRBV5-1 with TRBJ1-4; 9 bases line up with TRBD1. This CDR3 is built from 15 residues. J gave up 2 bases and V 6 bases, and 5 bases lay outside the gene matches. The germline V gene has CDR1 SGHRS and CDR2 YFSETQ. The CDR3 loop reads CASKRGTGTNEKLFF. DNA of the CDR3: TGCGCCAGCAAGAGGGGGACAGGGACTAATGAAAAACTGTTTTTT.

The chain is built from TRBV25-1 and TRBJ2-7; D is possibly TRBD1 (7 bases). This CDR3 contains 15 residues. CDR1 is MGHDK, CDR2 SYGVNS, per germline. Between the trimmed V and J ends, which lost 3 bases and 6 bases, there was a span of 18 bases. The CDR3 region is CASSDIDREVGEQYF. The CDR3 coding sequence is TGTGCCAGCAGTGATATCGACAGGGAGGTTGGCGAGCAGTACTTC.